One and the same sample provided the 9 T cell receptor beta chains below, sequenced in a study of blood T cells in healthy people across ages (dated by TCRdb to the mid-2010s). Libraries were constructed by 5' RACE. Reads for this sample came from an Illumina HiSeq 2500. A second PCR of roughly 6 to 11 cycles was run with a J-beta primer mix and a sample-barcoded 5' primer. In TCRdb, the public reads were trimmed at Q25 with fastp and aligned with MiXCR, with productive beta chains retained. A single entry per CDR3 protein holds the most common genes and DNA from its merged rows. Counted in this sample were approximately 830,000 distinct CDR3 sequences; around 62% of them appeared once. The ten biggest clones cover roughly a quarter of the sample. The sequenced sample consisted of blood. Source of these receptors: a man younger than 45 in good health.

There are a few counts of this clonotype. This chain joins TRBV7-9 and TRBJ2-7; D uncertain. V was shortened by 1 base and J by 3 bases, with 10 bases between the two germline ends. CDR3 length: 14 residues. From germline, CDR1 is SEHNR and CDR2 FQNEAQ (reference sequence). This CDR3 reads CASSLGARVYEQYF. The CDR3 DNA reads TGTGCCAGCAGCTTAGGGGCTAGGGTCTACGAGCAGTACTTC.

CDR3 residues: CASSQTRGSGINEQFF. CDR3 nucleotides: TGTGCCAGCAGCCAAACCCGGGGCTCGGGGATCAATGAGCAGTTCTTC. The chain uses TRBV4-2 and TRBJ2-1; the D gene could be TRBD1 or TRBD2 (5 bases each). V lost 2 bases, J lost 6 bases, and 17 bases lay in between. Germline CDR1 LGHNA, CDR2 YNFKEQ. The CDR3 is 16 amino acids.

V and J are TRBV18 and TRBJ2-5; tentatively, D is TRBD2 (6 bases). The V gene lost 2 bases and the J gene lost 11 bases, with 12 bases spanning the gap. The CDR3 length is 12 residues. CDR1 KGHSH and CDR2 LQKENI come from the germline V gene. The CDR3 region has the DNA TGTGCCAGCTCACCATCCGGGGAGGAGCAGTACTTC. Protein product: CASSPSGEEQYF.

Regarding this clonotype: A junction boundary mismatches the germline segment, possibly from a read error. V usage is TRBV3-1 and J usage is TRBJ1-1, with D maybe TRBD1 (6 bases). The CDR3 spans 15 residues. Germline V gene data show CDR1 as LGHDT and CDR2 as YNNKEL (reference sequence). The CDR3 reads CASSHSQGKNTETFF. CDR3 sequence (DNA): TGTGCCAGCAGCCATTCCCAGGGGAAGAACACTGAAACTTTCTTT.

The chain combines TRBV4-2 with TRBJ1-5, with TRBD1 identical over 9 bases. There are 16 residues in the CDR3. V was clipped by 1 base and J by 6 bases; unmatched bases: 7. Looked up from germline, CDR1 is LGHNA and CDR2 is YNFKEQ. This CDR3 reads CASSQGDREKFQPQHF. In nucleotides, the CDR3 is TGTGCCAGCAGCCAAGGGGACAGGGAAAAATTTCAGCCCCAGCATTTT.

This sequence joins TRBV7-2 and TRBJ2-1, with TRBD2 matching over 11 bases. The CDR3 is made up of 16 amino acids. The germline V gene encodes CDR1 SGHTA and CDR2 FQGNSA. V lost 5 bases and J lost 5; bases outside the gene matches: 8. The DNA of the CDR3 is TGTGCCAGCAGCCGCCGCTCGACTAGCGGGAACAATGAGCAGTTCTTC. Translating it yields CASSRRSTSGNNEQFF.

This clonotype was seen at least ten times. V usage is TRBV7-2 and J usage is TRBJ2-1, with 8 positions matching TRBD2. The trim removed 3 bases at V and 8 bases at J, leaving 3 bases unmatched. CDR3 size: 13 residues. Germline V gene sequence: CDR1 SGHTA, CDR2 FQGNSA. Here the CDR3 reads CASSFGGADEQFF. The CDR3 DNA follows: TGTGCCAGCAGCTTCGGGGGGGCGGATGAGCAGTTCTTC.

V is TRBV6-6 and J is TRBJ2-1; D gene unclear. CDR3 length: 13 residues. Germline V lookup: CDR1 MNHNY, CDR2 SVGAGI (reference sequence). Trimming stripped 2 bases from V and 5 bases from J, with 7 bases between. The CDR3 protein is CASSYEVNNEQFF. The CDR3 DNA sequence: TGTGCCAGCAGTTACGAGGTAAACAATGAGCAGTTCTTC.

This clonotype was counted between two and nine times. V usage is TRBV4-3 and J usage is TRBJ2-5, with 11 bases matching TRBD2. The CDR3 is made up of 15 amino acids. After removal of 2 bases from V and 2 bases from J, the junction contained 1 base not matched to a gene. CDR1 is LGHNA, CDR2 YSLEER, per germline. Written as DNA, the CDR3 is TGCGCCAGCAGCCAAACTAGCGGGGGACAAGAGACCCAGTACTTC. This gives the protein CASSQTSGGQETQYF.